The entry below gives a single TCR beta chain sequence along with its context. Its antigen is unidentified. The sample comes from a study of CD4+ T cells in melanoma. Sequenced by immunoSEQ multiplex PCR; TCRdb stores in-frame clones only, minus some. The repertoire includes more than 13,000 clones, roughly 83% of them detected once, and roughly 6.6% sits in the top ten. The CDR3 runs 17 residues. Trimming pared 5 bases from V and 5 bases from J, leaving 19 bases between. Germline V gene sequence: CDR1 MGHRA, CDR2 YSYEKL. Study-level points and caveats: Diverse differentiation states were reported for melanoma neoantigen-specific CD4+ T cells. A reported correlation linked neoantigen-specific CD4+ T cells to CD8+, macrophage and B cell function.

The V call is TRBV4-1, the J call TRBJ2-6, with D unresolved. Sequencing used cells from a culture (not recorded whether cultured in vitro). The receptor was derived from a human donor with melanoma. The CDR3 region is CASSVGQPQSRANVLTF. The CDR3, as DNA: TGCGCCAGCAGCGTAGGGCAACCACAAAGTCGGGCCAACGTCCTGACTTTC.